This TCR beta chain was identified in a study of blood T cell repertoires in COVID-19. Study at large: Sites across the United States, Italy and Spain contributed samples from acute and convalescent COVID-19. Nucleic acid was either cDNA or gDNA, and it came from T cells, B-cell-depleted T cells, or PBMCs.

Per the germline V gene, CDR1 is SGHTA and CDR2 is FQGTGA. The CDR3 totals 16 residues. Trimming removed 5 bases from V and 0 bases from J, with 14 bases in between. In the authors' methods: Amplification with reference gene primers provided the estimates of nucleated cell counts. Sequencing was performed with immunoSEQ multiplex PCR; in TCRdb, only in-frame clones are kept and a portion is missing. Clone size and V and J calls were adopted from that table, with D and trimming inferred from the DNA. The sample records roughly 63,000 clones, roughly 85% being singletons. The TCR originated in a human donor in a cohort sampled during active COVID-19. The specimen was peripheral blood. This chain joins TRBV7-3 and TRBJ2-4; D is unclear. CDR3 sequence reads: CASSRPGQLAKNIQYF. The CDR3 coding sequence is TGTGCCAGCAGCAGACCAGGTCAGTTAGCCAAAAACATTCAGTACTTC.